The next 11 T cell receptor beta chains were all read from a single sample in a study of vaccination and CD4 T cells after COVID-19 (dated by TCRdb to 2022 to 2024). Their antigen targets remain unknown. The library was prepared using PCR. Instrument on record: Illumina iSeq 100. DNA from cultured CD4+ T cells was subjected to TCR sequencing with the Oncomine TCR Beta short-read assay at the Johns Hopkins FTIC core. Clones were called with MiXCR by TCRdb after fastp trimmed the public reads at Q25, and only in-frame beta chains were retained. Every distinct CDR3 protein forms one entry, paired with its most common genes and DNA. For this sample the table gives roughly 6,600 distinct CDR3 sequences, of which roughly 51% were detected only once. Clones ranked in the top ten supply about 42% of the sample. The treatment or condition tag for this specimen amounts to: roughly ten-day PBMC culture with coronavirus spike peptide pools or control peptides (ViraFEST assay). CD4+ T cells from unexposed donors were collected before the COVID-19 pandemic (2011-2018).

The sample taken for sequencing was CD4+ T cells from blood, cultured in vitro. Receptors originate from a human donor in good health.

The chain links TRBV6-2 or TRBV6-3 to TRBJ2-1, with TRBD2 matching over 9 bases. From germline, CDR1 is MNHEY and CDR2 SVGEGT. Trimming removed 4 bases from V and 7 bases from J; junction bases left unmatched: 8. CDR3 size: 15 residues. CDR3 residues: CASSLGRGGQNEQFF. CDR3 bases: TGTGCCAGCAGTTTGGGGCGGGGGGGCCAGAATGAGCAGTTCTTC.

This chain uses TRBV5-1 with TRBJ1-5, with D tentatively TRBD1 (5 bases). The CDR3 loop spans 16 amino acids. Germline CDR1 and CDR2: SGHRS and YFSETQ. Between the trimmed V and J ends, which lost 4 bases and 5 bases, there was a span of 19 bases. For the CDR3, the DNA is TGCGCCAGCAGCCCGGGGCCTCGGCACCTCTATCAGCCCCAGCATTTT. Translating gives CASSPGPRHLYQPQHF.

This chain connects TRBV12-3 or TRBV12-4 to TRBJ2-3; no firm D call. The CDR3 contains 12 residues. Trimming removed 4 bases from V and 2 bases from J, with 4 bases in between. DNA for the CDR3: TGTGCCAGCAGTTATATCACAGATACGCAGTATTTT. Its protein product is CASSYITDTQYF.

This clonotype was seen a few times. The chain recombines TRBV7-2 with TRBJ2-7, with D perhaps TRBD2 (6 bases). Germline V CDR1 and CDR2: SGHTA, FQGNSA. There are 12 residues in the CDR3. The germline V and J ends were trimmed by 6 bases and 5 bases, with 11 bases remaining between them. For the CDR3, the DNA is TGTGCCAGCAGACCAGCGGGCGACGAGCAGTACTTC. Translating it yields CASRPAGDEQYF.

The chain carries TRBV19 and TRBJ1-3; TRBD1 is a possible D gene (5 bases). The CDR3 contains 14 residues. Germline V gives CDR1 LNHDA, CDR2 SQIVND (reference sequence). Here the CDR3 reads CPRSGPSSGNTIYF. CDR3 in DNA: TGTCCCCGTTCGGGGCCTAGCTCTGGAAACACCATATATTTT.

This clonotype was counted a few times. Relative to the germline gene, one junction end is altered; a read error may explain this. The rearrangement uses TRBV6-1 and TRBJ2-7, with D tentatively TRBD1 (5 bases). Germline loops: CDR1 MNHNS, CDR2 SASEGT. The CDR3 runs 12 residues. This chain's CDR3 is CASSEGVREQYF. CDR3 sequence (DNA): TGTGCCAGCAGCGAAGGGGTGCGAGAGCAGTACTTC.

This clonotype has just a few counts. A junction boundary mismatches the germline segment, possibly from a read error. The chain recombines TRBV15 with TRBJ2-7; TRBD1 agrees at 7 bases. CDR3 length: 15 residues. Germline CDR1 is LNHNV and CDR2 is YYDKDF (reference sequence). CDR3 coding DNA: TGTGCCACCAGCGGAGACAGACAGGGTAGTTACGAGCAGTACTTC. Protein: CATSGDRQGSYEQYF.

This CDR3 is CASSLGRGDTEAFF. The CDR3 coding sequence is TGTGCCAGCAGTTTAGGCAGGGGAGACACTGAAGCTTTCTTT. The V gene is TRBV27, the J gene TRBJ1-1; possibly TRBD1 for D (6 bases). V dropped 2 bases and J dropped 3 bases, with 10 bases sitting between them. The CDR3 spans 14 residues. Germline-derived CDR1 and CDR2 are MNHEY and SMNVEV (reference sequence).

The CDR3: CASSYALENTEAFF. For the CDR3, the DNA is TGTGCCAGCAGTTACGCCCTTGAAAACACTGAAGCTTTCTTT. This chain uses TRBV6-5 with TRBJ1-1; D is unclear. The CDR3 has 14 residues. Trimming took off 2 bases at V and 2 bases at J, with 9 bases between the two ends. Germline V lookup: CDR1 MNHEY, CDR2 SVGAGI.

The chain employs TRBV6-2 or TRBV6-3 and TRBJ1-1; perhaps TRBD1 as D (5 bases). CDR1 is MNHEY and CDR2 is SVGEGT in the germline V gene. V was trimmed by 6 bases and J by 0 bases, leaving 26 bases between them. This CDR3 is built from 19 residues. In DNA form, the CDR3 reads TGTGCCAGCAGCTCACCTTTTCCGGGACGGCCAAGAATGAACACTGAAGCTTTCTTT. It is translated as CASSSPFPGRPRMNTEAFF.

The chain couples TRBV19 to TRBJ1-1; D uncertain. This CDR3 spans 13 amino acids. Trimming stripped 7 bases from V and 1 base from J, with 10 bases between. Germline loops: CDR1 LNHDA, CDR2 SQIVND (reference sequence). The CDR3 region is CASTHPANTEAFF. In DNA, the CDR3 is TGTGCCAGTACCCACCCGGCGAACACTGAAGCTTTCTTT. Drawing the rest from reference TRBV19 and TRBJ1-1, the complete variable domain is DGGITQSPKYLFRKEGQNVTLSCEQNLNHDAMYWYRQDPGQGLRLIYYSQIVNDFQKGDIAEGYSVSREKKESFPLTVTSAQKNPTAFYLCASTHPANTEAFFGQGTRLTVV.